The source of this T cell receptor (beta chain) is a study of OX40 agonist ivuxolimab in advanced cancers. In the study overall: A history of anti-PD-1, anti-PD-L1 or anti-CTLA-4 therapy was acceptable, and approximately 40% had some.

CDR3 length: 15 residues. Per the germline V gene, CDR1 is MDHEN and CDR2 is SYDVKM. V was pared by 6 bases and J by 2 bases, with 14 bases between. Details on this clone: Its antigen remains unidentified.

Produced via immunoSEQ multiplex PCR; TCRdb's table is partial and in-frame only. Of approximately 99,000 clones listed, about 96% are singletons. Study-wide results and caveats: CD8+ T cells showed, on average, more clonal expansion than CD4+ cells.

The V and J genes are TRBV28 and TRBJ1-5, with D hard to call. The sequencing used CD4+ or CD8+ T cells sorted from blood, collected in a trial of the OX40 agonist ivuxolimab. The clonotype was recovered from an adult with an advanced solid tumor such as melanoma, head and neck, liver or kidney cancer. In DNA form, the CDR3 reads TGTGCCAGCAGACCCGGGATAGTTGGCAATCAGCCCCAGCATTTT. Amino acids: CASRPGIVGNQPQHF.